Listed here is a single T cell receptor beta chain. Libraries were prepared by immunoSEQ multiplex PCR; TCRdb keeps only in-frame clonotypes and omits some of them. This sample has a few hundred thousand clones, with over 75% found just once. This sample is drawn from a study of blood T cell repertoires in COVID-19. Study-wide background: T cells, B-cell-depleted T cells, or PBMCs supplied cDNA or gDNA.

V was pared by 0 bases and J by 4 bases, with 9 bases between. Germline V gives CDR1 LGHNA, CDR2 YSLEER. The CDR3 has 14 amino acids. The V gene is TRBV4-3, the J gene TRBJ2-5, with TRBD2 as a possible D gene (6 bases). Sequencing was done on a sample of peripheral blood. This receptor was taken from a young man with active or convalescent COVID-19. The CDR3 reads CASSQDLGGETQYF. The CDR3 DNA sequence: TGCGCCAGCAGCCAAGATCTGGGGGGAGAGACCCAGTACTTC.